A single sample is the source of the 23 T cell receptor beta chains below, sequenced in a study of cytomegalovirus exposure and HLA in healthy donors. With 60 Vbeta and 13 Jbeta primers, the PCR was carried out. Clones were sequenced by immunoSEQ multiplex PCR, and TCRdb holds only the in-frame ones, with some missing. The sample holds 150,000 to 200,000 clones, roughly 9.4% seen once. The sequencing sample was made of PBMCs. Source of these receptors: a woman in her thirties in good health and CMV-seropositive.

This clone was seen more than once but under ten times. This chain links TRBV14 with TRBJ2-1; TRBD2 agrees at 12 bases. With 4 bases clipped from V and 1 base from J, the junction kept 5 bases outside the gene matches. This CDR3 comprises 17 residues. The germline gives CDR1 SGHDN, CDR2 FVKESK. CDR3 sequence: CASSPLGTSGSYNEQFF. As DNA, the CDR3 is TGTGCCAGCAGCCCTCTTGGGACTAGCGGGTCCTACAATGAGCAGTTCTTC.

The chain recombines TRBV19 with TRBJ2-7; TRBD2 might be the D (5 bases). From germline, CDR1 is LNHDA and CDR2 SQIVND (reference sequence). Trimming stripped 5 bases from V and 4 bases from J, with 15 bases between. The CDR3 extends over 14 amino acids. The CDR3 is CASSPRGRRYEQYF. The CDR3 coding sequence is TGTGCCAGTAGTCCACGAGGCAGGAGGTACGAGCAGTACTTC.

This clone has a handful of counts. The rearrangement joins TRBV27 to TRBJ1-5, with 8 nucleotides matching TRBD1. Germline loops: CDR1 MNHEY, CDR2 SMNVEV (reference sequence). This CDR3 is built from 17 residues. V lost 5 bases to trimming and J lost 0 bases; unmatched junction nucleotides: 9. DNA for the CDR3: TGTGCCAGCAGTACTGCGGCAGGGGGCTATAGCAATCAGCCCCAGCATTTT. Its translation is CASSTAAGGYSNQPQHF.

The CDR3 DNA follows: TGCGCCAGCAGCCGTAGGAACCCAGGGAAGACTAATGAAAAACTGTTTTTT. Encoded protein: CASSRRNPGKTNEKLFF. The chain combines TRBV5-1 with TRBJ1-4, with a tentative D call TRBD1 (5 bases). The CDR3 length is 17 residues. V lost 4 bases to trimming and J lost 2 bases, with 18 bases between them. Germline V gene sequence: CDR1 SGHRS, CDR2 YFSETQ.

This clone turned up a few times. This sequence joins TRBV2 and TRBJ2-7; D gene ambiguous. In germline, CDR1 is SNHLY, CDR2 FYNNEI. This CDR3 region has 15 residues. Deletions cut 7 bases from V and 2 bases from J, with 18 bases between. This CDR3 reads CASISPGALAYEQYF. The CDR3 nucleotides read TGTGCCAGCATCTCTCCGGGTGCCTTAGCCTACGAGCAGTACTTC.

The chain links TRBV10-2 to TRBJ2-1, with 9 bases fitting TRBD2. CDR3 length equals 14 residues. Germline V gene sequence: CDR1 WSHSY, CDR2 SAAADI. Germline trimming cut 6 bases from V and 7 bases from J; bases unmatched to any gene: 7. CDR3 in DNA: TGCGCCAGCAGCACCGGGACTAGCAGGAATGAGCAGTTCTTC. Protein sequence: CASSTGTSRNEQFF.

The CDR3 loop is CASIQSTGGTEAFF. In DNA form, the CDR3 reads TGCGCCAGCATCCAATCGACAGGGGGCACTGAAGCTTTCTTT. The chain links TRBV5-1 to TRBJ1-1, with TRBD1 matching 9 bases. The CDR3 has 14 residues. Trimming at V came to 6 bases and at J to 4 bases, leaving 7 bases not matched to a gene. The germline CDR1 and CDR2 sequences are SGHRS and YFSETQ.

This clone turned up a few times. This chain links TRBV30 with TRBJ1-2; 7 bases fit TRBD1. Trimming at V came to 4 bases and at J to 4 bases, leaving 9 bases not matched to a gene. This CDR3 spans 14 amino acids. Germline-derived CDR1 and CDR2 are GTSNPN and SVGIG (reference sequence). CDR3 bases: TGTGCCTGGATCCCGGGACAGTTCCCCTATGGCTACACCTTC. The encoded protein is CAWIPGQFPYGYTF.

In this sample, this clone turned up a few times. V and J are TRBV29-1 and TRBJ2-1, with 8 bases lining up with TRBD2. Germline CDR1 and CDR2: SQVTM and ANQGSEA. The CDR3 spans 14 residues. The V segment lost 4 bases and the J segment 3 bases; nucleotides outside the gene matches: 5. The CDR3: CSVVGTSSYNEQFF. The CDR3 DNA is TGCAGCGTTGTCGGGACTAGTAGCTACAATGAGCAGTTCTTC.

This clone was observed a handful of times. The genes are TRBV30 and TRBJ1-2; maybe TRBD1 (6 bases). The CDR3 runs 14 residues. V was trimmed by 4 bases and J by 8 bases, leaving 20 bases between them. Germline CDR1 is GTSNPN and CDR2 is SVGIG (reference sequence). In DNA form, the CDR3 reads TGTGCCTGGACCCCCGGCGGTGGGGGCGGGGGCTACACCTTC. Translating it yields CAWTPGGGGGGYTF.

The J gene is TRBJ2-7, the V gene TRBV30; 7 positions agree with TRBD2. The germline CDR1 and CDR2 sequences are GTSNPN and SVGIG (reference sequence). With V trimmed by 7 bases and J by 1 base, 19 bases remained unmatched. The CDR3 loop spans 17 amino acids. The CDR3 here is CALRVAGRGVGSYEQYF. The CDR3 DNA reads as TGTGCCTTGAGGGTGGCGGGCCGGGGGGTCGGGTCCTACGAGCAGTACTTC.

Written as DNA, the CDR3 is TGTGCCAGCAGCTACGACACCTACTATGGCTACACCTTC. Amino acid sequence: CASSYDTYYGYTF. The chain uses TRBV11-2 and TRBJ1-2, with D unclear. CDR3 size: 13 residues. Germline lookup yields CDR1 SGHAT and CDR2 FQNNGV. The germline V and J ends were trimmed by 4 bases and 3 bases, with 9 bases remaining between them.

The chain combines TRBV7-2 with TRBJ2-2; D is uncertain. There are 16 residues in the CDR3. The V gene lost 5 bases and the J gene lost 6 bases, with 19 bases spanning the gap. Germline V lookup: CDR1 SGHTA, CDR2 FQGNSA. The CDR3: CASSRTLASLSGELFF. CDR3 sequence (DNA): TGTGCCAGCAGCAGAACCCTCGCTAGTCTCTCCGGGGAGCTGTTTTTT.

The J gene is TRBJ2-1, the V gene TRBV5-1; tentative D call: TRBD2 (5 bases). This CDR3 spans 15 amino acids. Per the germline V gene, CDR1 is SGHRS and CDR2 is YFSETQ. V lost 0 bases and J lost 2, with 9 bases in between. This chain's CDR3 is CASSLVSETYNEQFF. CDR3 DNA sequence: TGCGCCAGCAGCTTGGTTAGCGAGACCTACAATGAGCAGTTCTTC.

The chain has TRBV5-1 and TRBJ2-3; TRBD2 aligns across 10 bases. J gave up 5 bases and V 2 bases, and 2 bases lay outside the gene matches. The CDR3 is 14 amino acids. Per the germline V gene, CDR1 is SGHRS and CDR2 is YFSETQ. The CDR3 protein is CASSLAGGLDTQYF. The CDR3 region has the DNA TGCGCCAGCAGCTTAGCGGGAGGGTTAGATACGCAGTATTTT.

This clone turned up a few times. V gene TRBV7-9 combines with J gene TRBJ2-5; no firm D call. Trimming removed 3 bases at V and 5 bases at J, with 7 bases between. Germline V gene data show CDR1 as SEHNR and CDR2 as FQNEAQ (reference sequence). The CDR3 covers 12 residues. The CDR3 DNA reads TGTGCCAGCAGCTTTGCGTCGGAGACCCAGTACTTC. Amino acid sequence: CASSFASETQYF.

This clone came up a few times. V is TRBV5-1 and J is TRBJ2-3; the D gene is possibly TRBD2 (6 bases). Germline-derived CDR1 and CDR2 are SGHRS and YFSETQ. V gave up 4 bases and J gave up 0 bases, with 24 bases separating them. The CDR3 totals 19 residues. DNA of the CDR3: TGCGCCAGCAGCATCTCGGGACTTTTTTCACCCCCTAGCACAGATACGCAGTATTTT. Residues: CASSISGLFSPPSTDTQYF.

The chain joins TRBV18 to TRBJ2-2, with D perhaps matching TRBD2 (5 bases). This CDR3 is built from 16 residues. Deletions cut 6 bases from V and 2 bases from J, with 16 bases between. The germline V gene has CDR1 KGHSH and CDR2 LQKENI. The CDR3 is CASSPNSGVNTGELFF. CDR3 DNA sequence: TGTGCCAGCTCGCCCAACAGCGGAGTAAACACCGGGGAGCTGTTTTTT.

This clone was seen only a few times. The CDR3 protein is CAWNRDRRNTIYF. The DNA of the CDR3 is TGTGCCTGGAATAGGGACAGACGAAACACCATATATTTT. V usage is TRBV30 and J usage is TRBJ1-3; 7 bases are a match to TRBD1. Germline V CDR1 and CDR2: GTSNPN, SVGIG (reference sequence). The CDR3 is 13 amino acids. V lost 4 bases and J lost 5; bases outside the gene matches: 5.

The chain uses TRBV9 and TRBJ2-5; 7 bases match TRBD1. V dropped 3 bases and J dropped 7; count of bases not matched to a gene: 15. This CDR3 has 16 residues. Looked up from germline, CDR1 is SGDLS and CDR2 is YYNGEE. In nucleotides, the CDR3 is TGTGCCAGCAGCGCCCACCTAAGGGGGCAAAGGCTGACCCAGTACTTC. The encoded protein is CASSAHLRGQRLTQYF. Drawing the rest from reference TRBV9 and TRBJ2-5, the complete variable domain is DSGVTQTPKHLITATGQRVTLRCSPRSGDLSVYWYQQSLDQGLQFLIQYYNGEERAKGNILERFSAQQFPDLHSELNLSSLELGDSALYFCASSAHLRGQRLTQYFGPGTRLLVL.

The V call is TRBV6-1, the J call TRBJ1-2; tentatively, D is TRBD1 (5 bases). The germline V gene has CDR1 MNHNS and CDR2 SASEGT. The CDR3 totals 14 residues. V lost 2 bases to trimming and J lost 6 bases, with 13 bases between them. The CDR3 nucleotides read TGTGCCAGCAGTGAATTATACAGGACCCATGGCTACACCTTC. This codes for CASSELYRTHGYTF.

The chain links TRBV10-3 to TRBJ1-5, with D possibly TRBD1 on 5 matching bases. V was trimmed by 2 bases and J by 0 bases, leaving 8 bases between them. CDR3 length: 15 residues. Germline assignment: CDR1 ENHRY and CDR2 SYGVKD. The CDR3 loop reads CAISEDSYSNQPQHF. The CDR3 coding sequence is TGTGCCATCAGTGAGGACAGCTATAGCAATCAGCCCCAGCATTTT.

The CDR3 nucleotides are TGTGCCAGCAGCTTAACAAGGATAGCGGGAGGGCCCAAAAACATTCAGTACTTC. Residues: CASSLTRIAGGPKNIQYF. V usage is TRBV11-3 and J usage is TRBJ2-4; 11 bases agree with TRBD2. With 2 bases clipped from V and 2 bases from J, the junction kept 8 bases outside the gene matches. This CDR3 region has 18 residues. Germline CDR1 is SGHNT and CDR2 is YENEEA. The full variable domain, in which reference TRBV11-3 and TRBJ2-4 provide the parts outside the CDR3, is EAGVVQSPRYKIIEKKQPVAFWCNPISGHNTLYWYLQNLGQGPELLIRYENEEAVDDSQLPKDRFSAERLKGVDSTLKIQPAELGDSAVYLCASSLTRIAGGPKNIQYFGAGTRLSVL.